These T cell receptor beta chains were read from a single sample in a study of Ad26.COV2.S vaccination and SARS-CoV-2 variants. Clones were sequenced by immunoSEQ multiplex PCR, and TCRdb holds only the in-frame ones, with some missing. The sample holds more than 300,000 clones, around four fifths seen once. This material consisted of peripheral blood, taken in a trial of Ad26.COV2.S vaccine versus placebo. The receptors were gathered from a person between 18 and 59 years old who received the Ad26.COV2.S COVID-19 vaccine or a placebo. Each CDR3 is given with its conserved first and last residue. Each record gives: V gene, CDR3 protein.

>TRBV28
CASQRDRGIYF
>TRBV11-2
CASSYRGLADYNEQFF
>TRBV7-2
CASSPRSSGGNYEQYF
>TRBV27
CASSLSPDLSGGAADTGELFF
>TRBV7-9
CASTTNLWGQQNTEAFF
>TRBV2
CASLYGQGSYEQYF
>TRBV28
CASSSDKSYGYTF
>TRBV28
CASRGWDRGAFF
>TRBV29-1
CSAWGAAGELFF
>TRBV18
CASSPSSGWETQYF
>TRBV6-5
CASIQRGGQTDTQYF
>TRBV5-6
CASSVRRLAGGTRSYEQYF
>TRBV20-1
CSASGTGNTGELFF
>TRBV5-1
CASSSGRQVEGTDTQYF
>TRBV5-4
CASSPDRSYGYTF
>TRBV4-2
CASSQDLAKNAFF